Listed below are T cell receptor beta chains from one sample, sequenced in a study of blood T cell repertoires in COVID-19. Assay used: immunoSEQ multiplex PCR; TCRdb lists only in-frame clones, some missing. The top ten hold approximately 16% of the sample, which has a few hundred thousand clones, roughly 89% seen once. The sample consisted of PBMCs or T cells enriched from blood (not recorded which). These receptors came from a man aged 30-40 years who had been exposed to COVID-19. Each CDR3 is given with its conserved first and last residue. D genes are given only for firm matches. Size tells how often a clone was seen (once, few, many) or the class of an expanded clone, and some rows leave it out.

V	D	size	J	DNA	CDR3
TRBV5-4	NA	NA	TRBJ2-7	TGTGCCAGCAGCCCCAGGGGTGGCAGGAACTACGAGCAGTACTTC	CASSPRGGRNYEQYF
TRBV7-2	NA	NA	TRBJ2-7	TGTGCCAGCAGCTTAAGACATGAGATTTACGAGCAGTACTTC	CASSLRHEIYEQYF
TRBV15	NA	NA	TRBJ2-5	TGTGCCACCAGCAGAGACAAGGGGGAGACCCAGTACTTC	CATSRDKGETQYF
TRBV2	NA	once	TRBJ2-3	TGTGCCACGGAAACTAGGGGGTATGGAGATACGCAGTATTTT	CATETRGYGDTQYF
TRBV7-6	NA	NA	TRBJ1-1	TGTGCCAGCAGCTTAGCTATGAACACTGAAGCTTTCTTT	CASSLAMNTEAFF
TRBV5-5	NA	NA	TRBJ1-3	TGTGCCAGCAGCCCCGACGGACTGCACTCTGGAAACACCATATATTTT	CASSPDGLHSGNTIYF
TRBV6-4	TRBD1	NA	TRBJ2-7	TGTGCCAGCAGTGACGTCAGGGGGCGCTACGAGCAGTACTTC	CASSDVRGRYEQYF
TRBV6-1	TRBD2	NA	TRBJ2-5	TGTGCCAGCAGTGGGAGATGGACTAGCCCCCAAGAGACCCAGTACTTC	CASSGRWTSPQETQYF
TRBV7-2	NA	NA	TRBJ2-7	TGTGCCAGCAGCTTAGGGGCCGGCCCCCACGAGCAGTACTTC	CASSLGAGPHEQYF
TRBV5-1	TRBD1	NA	TRBJ2-2	TGCGCCAGCAGCCGGGACAGGGGTGGAACCGGGGAGCTGTTTTTT	CASSRDRGGTGELFF
TRBV7-9	TRBD1	NA	TRBJ1-5	TGTGCCAGCAACCATTATCCTTGGGACAGCTGGGGATTATATCAGCCCCAGCATTTT	CASNHYPWDSWGLYQPQHF
TRBV19	TRBD2	NA	TRBJ2-2	TGTGCCAGTAGTCCCGGGACTAGCGGCACCGGGGAGCTGTTTTTT	CASSPGTSGTGELFF
TRBV7-3	TRBD1	NA	TRBJ2-2	TGTGCCAGCAGCTTATCGGGACAGGGGATAACCGGGGAGCTGTTTTTT	CASSLSGQGITGELFF
TRBV27	NA	NA	TRBJ1-4	TGTGCCAGCGCCCCCTCCCGCGGGGGGTATGAAAAACTGTTTTTT	CASAPSRGGYEKLFF
TRBV10-3	NA	NA	TRBJ1-5	TGTGCCATAGGGAGGGATAGCAATCAGCCCCAGCATTTT	CAIGRDSNQPQHF
TRBV18	TRBD2	NA	TRBJ2-1	TGTGCCAGCTCACCGACTAGCGGGGACAATGAGCAGTTCTTC	CASSPTSGDNEQFF
TRBV7-8	TRBD2	NA	TRBJ2-5	TGTGCCAGCAGCCTCGAGGGACTAGCGGGGGGAAACGGGGAGACCCAGTACTTC	CASSLEGLAGGNGETQYF
TRBV3-1/TRBV3-2	TRBD2	NA	TRBJ2-3	TGTGCCAGCAGCCAATCGGGCTTCGGGACTAGCGGGGGGATCCGCACAGATACGCAGTATTTT	CASSQSGFGTSGGIRTDTQYF
TRBV4-2	NA	NA	TRBJ2-3	TGTGCCAGCAGCCAAGAACTGGTGGTGAATACGCAGTATTTT	CASSQELVVNTQYF
TRBV5-1	TRBD2	once	TRBJ2-1	TGCGCCAGCAGCGCAGGGGGACTAGCGGGCCATGAGCAGTTCTTC	CASSAGGLAGHEQFF
TRBV10-3	TRBD1	NA	TRBJ1-1	TGTGCCATCAGTGGCACAGGGGCAGGGACAGACACTGAAGCTTTCTTT	CAISGTGAGTDTEAFF
TRBV19	NA	NA	TRBJ2-7	TGTGCCAGTAGTCACCCCTCGGACAGTTGGTCCTACGAGCAGTACTTC	CASSHPSDSWSYEQYF
TRBV19	NA	NA	TRBJ1-4	TGTGCCAGTAGTATCGTGGAGGGAAAACTGTTTTTT	CASSIVEGKLFF
TRBV29-1	NA	NA	TRBJ2-3	TGCAGCGTTGAACCTCCCGACAGGACAGATACGCAGTATTTT	CSVEPPDRTDTQYF
TRBV3-1/TRBV3-2	NA	NA	TRBJ1-2	TGTGCCAGCAGCCCAGCCAGGGCTCCCTATGGCTACACCTTC	CASSPARAPYGYTF
TRBV30	NA	once	TRBJ1-1	TGTGCCTGGAATAGCGGATCGATAACTGAAGCTTTCTTT	CAWNSGSITEAFF
TRBV2	NA	NA	TRBJ2-5	TGTGCCAGCATTGGACTAAAACAAGAGACCCAGTACTTC	CASIGLKQETQYF
TRBV3-1/TRBV3-2	TRBD1	NA	TRBJ1-4	TGTGCCAGCAGCCACCTCGGACAGGGAACTAATGAAAAACTGTTTTTT	CASSHLGQGTNEKLFF
TRBV12-3/TRBV12-4	TRBD1	once	TRBJ2-7	TGTGCCAGCAGTCCCCGGGACAGGGGGGAGCAGTACTTC	CASSPRDRGEQYF
TRBV4-2	TRBD2	NA	TRBJ2-2	TGTGCCAGCAGCCAACGGACTACTAGCGGGGGGGGCCATGGGCTGTTTTTT	CASSQRTTSGGGHGLFF
TRBV7-6	NA	NA	TRBJ1-1	TGTGCCAGCAGCTTAAAGCAGAACACTGAAGCTTTCTTT	CASSLKQNTEAFF
TRBV6-5	NA	NA	TRBJ2-1	TGTGCCAGCAGCCCGGCGGGGACCAACTACAATGAGCAGTTCTTC	CASSPAGTNYNEQFF
TRBV3-1/TRBV3-2	TRBD2	NA	TRBJ2-1	TGTGCCAGCAGCCCGCTAGCGGATTACAATGAGCAGTTCTTC	CASSPLADYNEQFF
TRBV11-2	NA	NA	TRBJ2-4	TGTGCCAGCAGCTTGGCTCCCGGCCGGGACATTCAGTACTTC	CASSLAPGRDIQYF
TRBV3-1/TRBV3-2	TRBD2	few	TRBJ2-7	TGTGCCAGCAGCCAAGCTAGCGGGGGGCAAGCCTACGAGCAGTACTTC	CASSQASGGQAYEQYF
TRBV3-1/TRBV3-2	TRBD1	once	TRBJ2-4	TGTGCCAGCAGCCAAAAAAACAGGGGACCCGCCAAAAACATTCAGTACTTC	CASSQKNRGPAKNIQYF
TRBV5-1	NA	NA	TRBJ2-6	TGCGCCAGCAGCTTGGGACAGAACTCTGGGGCCAACGTCCTGACTTTC	CASSLGQNSGANVLTF
TRBV18	NA	NA	TRBJ2-7	TGTGCCAGCTCACCACCTGGGACAAGGAGCTCCTACGAGCAGTACTTC	CASSPPGTRSSYEQYF
TRBV7-9	TRBD1	once	TRBJ2-7	TGTGCCAGCAGCTTGTACGTGGGACAGGGCCCCTACGAGCAGTACTTC	CASSLYVGQGPYEQYF
TRBV4-3	NA	once	TRBJ2-3	TGCGCCAGCAGTCCCCTCCCGGCAGGGTCCGACACAGATACGCAGTATTTT	CASSPLPAGSDTDTQYF
TRBV3-1/TRBV3-2	NA	NA	TRBJ1-3	TGTGCCAGCAGCCAAGGGCCCTCTGGAAACACCATATATTTT	CASSQGPSGNTIYF
TRBV3-1/TRBV3-2	NA	NA	TRBJ1-5	TGTGCCAGCAGCCAAGCCAGGCTTAGCAATCAGCCCCAGCATTTT	CASSQARLSNQPQHF
TRBV18	NA	NA	TRBJ1-2	TGTGCCAGCTCACCACCGATACAGAAAAAGAACTATGGCTACACCTTC	CASSPPIQKKNYGYTF
TRBV7-3	TRBD1	NA	TRBJ2-5	TGTGCCAGCAGCTCTAGGGGGCAGGGAGAGACCCAGTACTTC	CASSSRGQGETQYF
TRBV5-1	NA	NA	TRBJ1-4	TGCGCCAGCAGCCTCGGACAGCTTACAACTAATGAAAAACTGTTTTTT	CASSLGQLTTNEKLFF
TRBV9	NA	NA	TRBJ1-1	TGTGCCAGCAGCGTAGGGACAGACACTGAAGCTTTCTTT	CASSVGTDTEAFF
TRBV4-3	NA	NA	TRBJ1-6	TGCGCCAGCAGCCAAGAGTACGGGGGGTCACCCCTCCACTTT	CASSQEYGGSPLHF
TRBV6-5	NA	NA	TRBJ1-2	TGTGCCAGCAGAATGCTGGCTGTCAGGGTCGGGGGCTACACCTTC	CASRMLAVRVGGYTF
TRBV2	NA	NA	TRBJ1-1	TGTGCCAGCTTTACAGGTGGGCTGTACGGAGCTTTCTTT	CASFTGGLYGAFF
TRBV11-2	NA	NA	TRBJ2-1	TGTGCCAGCAGCCCAGGGGTAGGAAATGAGCAGTTCTTC	CASSPGVGNEQFF
TRBV7-2	NA	once	TRBJ1-4	TGTGCCAGCAGCTTAGAGGGTCCAGGGGATGAAAAACTGTTTTTT	CASSLEGPGDEKLFF